A selection of T cell receptor beta chains follows, all from one sample in a study of blood T cell repertoires in COVID-19. Profiling relied on immunoSEQ multiplex PCR, and the TCRdb table lists in-frame clones only, not all of them. The sample has 23,000 or so clones, nearly 90% seen once; the top ten hold approximately 9.8%. The sequenced sample was peripheral blood. The receptor set was obtained from a man between 65 and 80 years old with acute or convalescent COVID-19. CDR3s include the opening cysteine and the closing phenylalanine or tryptophan. Each record gives: V gene, clone size, D gene, J gene, CDR3 length, CDR3 DNA, CDR3 protein. A D gene is named only where the DNA matches it firmly. A clone size is listed for some rows: how often the clone was seen (once, few, many), or a class if it is expanded.

>TRBV28|.|TRBD2|TRBJ2-2|17
TGTGCCAGCAGTCTCTGGGGACTAGCGGGAGGGCCCGGGGAGCTGTTTTTT
CASSLWGLAGGPGELFF
>TRBV19|.|TRBD1|TRBJ1-5|14
TGTGCCAGTAGTGTCGGGACAGCTCTCCCCACGACGCATTTT
CASSVGTALPTTHF
>TRBV11-3|.|TRBD1|TRBJ2-5|13
TGTGCCAGCAGCTGGGACAGCCAAGAGACCCAGTACTTC
CASSWDSQETQYF
>TRBV7-8|.|TRBD2|TRBJ2-1|14
TGTGCCAGCAGCTCCAGGGGACTAGTCCATGAGCAGTTCTTC
CASSSRGLVHEQFF
>TRBV28|.|.|TRBJ1-2|14
TGTGCCAGCAGTTTAACGGGCACAGGCTATGGCTACACCTTC
CASSLTGTGYGYTF
>TRBV9|once|.|TRBJ2-3|12
TGTGCCAGCAGCGTCGACTTGGATACGCAGTATTTT
CASSVDLDTQYF
>TRBV7-8|medium-sized|TRBD1|TRBJ2-1|15
TGTGCCAGCAGCGTCGACAGGGGGTTCTTCTGGGAGCAGTTCTTC
CASSVDRGFFWEQFF
>TRBV19|.|TRBD1|TRBJ2-3|16
TGTGCCAGTAGTACCGACAGGGGTCGGGGCACAGATACGCAGTATTTT
CASSTDRGRGTDTQYF
>TRBV6-4|.|.|TRBJ2-1|17
TGTGCCAGCAGTGAAACTTTTAGCGAGATCTCCTACAATGAGCAGTTCTTC
CASSETFSEISYNEQFF
>TRBV10-2|.|TRBD1|TRBJ2-7|12
TGCGCCAGCAGCAAGACAGGGTACGAGCAGTACTTC
CASSKTGYEQYF
>TRBV28|.|TRBD2|TRBJ2-7|15
TGTGCCAGCATTGGACCGGGACTAGCGGCTTACGAGCAGTACTTC
CASIGPGLAAYEQYF
>TRBV10-3|once|.|TRBJ2-7|13
TGTGCCATCAGCCAGAGGAGCTCCTACGAGCAGTACTTC
CAISQRSSYEQYF
>TRBV28|.|.|TRBJ1-2|15
TGTGCCAGCAGTTTGACAGCAGGGTTTGGGTATGGCTACACCTTC
CASSLTAGFGYGYTF
>TRBV5-1|.|.|TRBJ2-7|14
TGCGCCAGCAGCGAATGGACAGAGAACTACGAGCAGTACTTC
CASSEWTENYEQYF
>TRBV9|.|TRBD1|TRBJ2-7|17
TGTGCCAGCAGCGAGAGACCGGGACAGAAATACTCCTACGAGCAGTACTTC
CASSERPGQKYSYEQYF
>TRBV5-1|.|TRBD2|TRBJ2-3|16
TGCGCCAGCAGCTTTGGTAGCGGGGGGTACACAGATACGCAGTATTTT
CASSFGSGGYTDTQYF
>TRBV6-1|.|TRBD2|TRBJ2-2|17
TGTGCCAGCAGTGAGGGACTAGCGGGAGGGCCTGGCGGGGAGCTGTTTTTT
CASSEGLAGGPGGELFF
>TRBV30|.|TRBD2|TRBJ2-1|14
TGTGCCGGGAGCGGGGGGGGCCGGTTGCATGAGCAGTTCTTC
CAGSGGGRLHEQFF
>TRBV27|medium-sized|.|TRBJ2-1|14
TGTGCCAGCAGTCCCCGGGACTTTTACAATGAGCAGTTCTTC
CASSPRDFYNEQFF
>TRBV6-1|.|TRBD1|TRBJ1-3|15
TGTGCCAGCAGTGAGACAGGGGACCGTGGAAACACCATATATTTT
CASSETGDRGNTIYF
>TRBV19|.|TRBD1|TRBJ1-1|13
TGTGCCAGTAGCGGGACAGGGTCGTCTGAAGCTTTCTTT
CASSGTGSSEAFF
>TRBV11-2|.|TRBD1|TRBJ2-1|16
TGTGCCAGCAGCCCGCGGACAGGCTATGGGAACAGCGAGCAGTTCTTC
CASSPRTGYGNSEQFF
>TRBV9|.|TRBD2|TRBJ2-7|16
TGTGCCAGCAGCGTAGCCCCAGCGGGGACCGCCCACGAGCAGTACTTC
CASSVAPAGTAHEQYF